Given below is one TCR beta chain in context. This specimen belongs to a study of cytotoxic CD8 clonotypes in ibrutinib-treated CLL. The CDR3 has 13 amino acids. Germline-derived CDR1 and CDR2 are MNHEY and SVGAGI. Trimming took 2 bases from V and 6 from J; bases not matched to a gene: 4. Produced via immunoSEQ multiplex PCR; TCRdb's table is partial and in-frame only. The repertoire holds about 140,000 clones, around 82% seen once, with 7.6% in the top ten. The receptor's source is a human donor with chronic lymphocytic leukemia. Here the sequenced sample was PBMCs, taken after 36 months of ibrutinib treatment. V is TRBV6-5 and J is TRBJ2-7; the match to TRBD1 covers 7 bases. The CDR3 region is CASSYRQGLEQYF. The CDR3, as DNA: TGTGCCAGCAGTTACCGACAGGGTCTCGAGCAGTACTTC.